This T cell receptor beta chain appears in the sequencing data of a study of patients and donors after allogeneic stem cell transplantation. CDR1 SGHRS and CDR2 YFSETQ come from the germline V gene. This CDR3 has 16 residues. Trimming cost V 0 bases and J 0 bases, with 12 bases left between them. Via MiXCR, TCRdb re-called the RT-PCR reads, giving one row per CDR3 protein. The table has 37,000 or so distinct CDR3 sequences, more than 30% seen once. The clonotype comes from a human donor who was either an allogeneic HSCT recipient or a stem cell or donor lymphocyte infusion donor (not recorded which). It is not recorded whose cells these are; they may come from a transplant donor. Specimen: blood, either unsorted or a sorted T cell fraction (not recorded which). The genes are TRBV5-1 and TRBJ1-1; unclear D gene. The CDR3 DNA is TGCGCCAGCAGCTTGGGTCCCTTTGGGGTGAACACTGAAGCTTTCTTT. Its translation: CASSLGPFGVNTEAFF.